This entry lists 25 T cell receptor beta chains sequenced from one sample in a study of PD-1 blockade in classical Hodgkin lymphoma. Libraries were prepared by immunoSEQ multiplex PCR; TCRdb keeps only in-frame clonotypes and omits some of them. The data show about 30,000 clones, 90% to 95% seen once. The time point denotes: newly diagnosed, previously untreated cHL patient sample. Material: peripheral blood mononuclear cells (PBMCs). The receptors originated from a human donor with classical Hodgkin lymphoma.

The gene calls are TRBV7-9 and TRBJ2-2, with D perhaps assigned TRBD1 or TRBD2 (6 bases each). Germline CDR1 is SEHNR and CDR2 is FQNEAQ (reference sequence). V dropped 11 bases and J dropped 6 bases, with 22 bases sitting between them. This CDR3 is built from 15 residues. The CDR3 DNA sequence: TGTGCCGGACACCAGGGGCTAGCGTTCGCCGGGGAGCTGTTTTTT. Amino acids: CAGHQGLAFAGELFF.

The chain is built from TRBV5-6 and TRBJ2-3, with a weak D call TRBD1 (6 bases). The germline CDR1 and CDR2 sequences are SGHDT and YYEEEE. This CDR3 contains 16 residues. Trimming pared 0 bases from V and 4 bases from J, leaving 15 bases between. CDR3 DNA sequence: TGTGCCAGCAGCTTGGCCTTCCAGGGGTGGTCAGATACGCAGTATTTT. Encoded protein: CASSLAFQGWSDTQYF.

The chain uses TRBV5-1 and TRBJ2-2, with 9 bases that match TRBD2. With V trimmed by 3 bases and J by 3 bases, 6 bases remained unmatched. The V gene's germline CDR1 is SGHRS and CDR2 YFSETQ. The CDR3 spans 16 residues. The CDR3 is CASSSVAGADTGELFF. Written as DNA, the CDR3 is TGCGCCAGCAGCTCCGTAGCGGGAGCCGACACCGGGGAGCTGTTTTTT.

The V and J genes are TRBV7-2 and TRBJ2-1; the match to TRBD2 covers 11 bases. From germline, CDR1 is SGHTA and CDR2 FQGNSA. CDR3 length equals 14 residues. The ends lost 1 base at V and 9 bases at J; junction bases unmatched: 2. Written as DNA, the CDR3 is TGTGCCAGCAGCTTAGGCCTAGCGGGAGGTGAGCAGTTCTTC. The encoded protein is CASSLGLAGGEQFF.

Only one count was recorded for this clone. The chain links TRBV28 to TRBJ2-4; D not resolved. The CDR3 is 13 amino acids. Germline loops: CDR1 MDHEN, CDR2 SYDVKM. The ends were cut back, 8 bases at V and 3 bases at J, with 11 bases in the middle. The CDR3 protein is CASLEGGKNIQYF. CDR3 nucleotide sequence: TGTGCCAGCCTCGAAGGTGGCAAAAACATTCAGTACTTC.

A few counts support this clone. This sequence joins TRBV19 and TRBJ1-5, with no clear D. V was trimmed by 7 bases and J by 2 bases, leaving 9 bases between them. CDR3 length equals 13 residues. Germline CDR1 reads LNHDA; CDR2 reads SQIVND (reference sequence). CDR3 nucleotides: TGTGCCAGTACCCCCGGGCGCAATCAGCCCCAGCATTTT. Its translation: CASTPGRNQPQHF. Drawing the rest from reference TRBV19 and TRBJ1-5, the complete variable domain is DGGITQSPKYLFRKEGQNVTLSCEQNLNHDAMYWYRQDPGQGLRLIYYSQIVNDFQKGDIAEGYSVSREKKESFPLTVTSAQKNPTAFYLCASTPGRNQPQHFGDGTRLSIL.

The chain links TRBV5-4 to TRBJ1-1; TRBD1 is a possible D gene (6 bases). This CDR3 comprises 13 residues. Germline loops: CDR1 SGHNT, CDR2 YYREEE (reference sequence). The V gene lost 2 bases and the J gene lost 6 bases, with 11 bases spanning the gap. The CDR3 loop reads CASSLGGTPEAFF. CDR3 nucleotides: TGTGCCAGCAGCTTAGGGGGTACCCCTGAAGCTTTCTTT.

The chain has TRBV6-5 and TRBJ2-7; D possibly uses TRBD1 or TRBD2 (5 bases each). The CDR3 is 15 residues long. V shed 7 bases and J shed 2 bases, with 18 bases lying between them. Germline V gene lookup returns CDR1 MNHEY and CDR2 SVGAGI. The CDR3: CASKQAGTAPYEQYF. CDR3 bases: TGTGCCAGCAAACAAGCCGGGACGGCTCCCTACGAGCAGTACTTC.

The rearrangement uses TRBV7-8 and TRBJ2-7; 9 bases match TRBD2. The CDR3 covers 14 residues. Germline-derived CDR1 and CDR2 are SGHVS and FQNEAQ. Unmatched junction bases numbered 3, after V lost 4 bases and J lost 2 bases. In DNA form, the CDR3 reads TGTGCCAGCAGCTCGCTAGCGGGGACCTACGAGCAGTACTTC. It encodes CASSSLAGTYEQYF. Based on the CDR3 plus reference TRBV7-8 and TRBJ2-7, the full variable domain is GAGVSQSPRYKVAKRGQDVALRCDPISGHVSLFWYQQALGQGPEFLTYFQNEAQLDKSGLPSDRFFAERPEGSVSTLKIQRTQQEDSAVYLCASSSLAGTYEQYFGPGTRLTVT.

V usage is TRBV7-7 and J usage is TRBJ2-1, with 11 bases aligning to TRBD2. Germline V gene data show CDR1 as SSHAT and CDR2 as FNYEAQ (reference sequence). The CDR3 covers 14 residues. V dropped 5 bases and J dropped 9; count of bases not matched to a gene: 6. This CDR3 reads CASSPGLAGSEQFF. DNA of the CDR3: TGTGCCAGCAGCCCCGGACTAGCGGGTTCTGAGCAGTTCTTC.

The J gene is TRBJ1-1, the V gene TRBV29-1, with D unclear. CDR1 is SQVTM, CDR2 ANQGSEA, per germline. V shed 7 bases and J shed 5 bases, with 20 bases lying between them. The CDR3 spans 14 residues. This CDR3 reads CSDYRGFAATEAFF. The CDR3 DNA is TGCAGCGATTACCGGGGATTTGCGGCGACTGAAGCTTTCTTT.

V and J are TRBV25-1 and TRBJ1-1; the D is unclear. Trimming removed 2 bases at V and 1 base at J, with 8 bases between. Per germline, CDR1 MGHDK and CDR2 SYGVNS. The CDR3 covers 14 residues. The CDR3 nucleotides are TGTGCCAGCAGTGAAGCGCTGGGGAACACTGAAGCTTTCTTT. Translation gives CASSEALGNTEAFF.

This clone has only one observation. The chain links TRBV4-3 to TRBJ2-3; 9 positions agree with TRBD1. After removal of 0 bases from V and 4 bases from J, the junction contained 5 bases not matched to a gene. Looked up from germline, CDR1 is LGHNA and CDR2 is YSLEER. The CDR3 extends over 16 amino acids. This chain's CDR3 is CASSQEYRGRADTQYF. CDR3 nucleotide sequence: TGCGCCAGCAGCCAAGAGTACAGGGGGCGAGCAGATACGCAGTATTTT.

This clone was detected a few times. This sequence joins TRBV6-5 and TRBJ1-2; D possibly corresponds to TRBD1 (6 bases). Germline CDR1 reads MNHEY; CDR2 reads SVGAGI. V was trimmed by 6 bases and J by 8 bases, leaving 19 bases between them. The length of the CDR3 is 14 residues. CDR3 nucleotides: TGTGCCAGCAGAGGGGGGCAGGGCCGGGGCGGCTACACCTTC. This gives the protein CASRGGQGRGGYTF.

The V call is TRBV18, the J call TRBJ2-7; 10 positions agree with TRBD1. CDR1 is KGHSH and CDR2 is LQKENI in the germline V gene. V lost 1 base to trimming and J lost 5 bases; unmatched junction nucleotides: 5. This CDR3 has 15 residues. In DNA, the CDR3 is TGTGCCAGCTCACCACAGGGACAGGGGAGCCACGAGCAGTACTTC. Encoded protein: CASSPQGQGSHEQYF.

The chain carries TRBV7-9 and TRBJ1-1; D is possibly TRBD1 (5 bases). The germline V gene has CDR1 SEHNR and CDR2 FQNEAQ (reference sequence). V gave up 5 bases and J gave up 0 bases, with 10 bases separating them. The CDR3 is 14 amino acids. CDR3: CASSQGRLNTEAFF. The CDR3 DNA reads TGTGCCAGCAGCCAGGGACGGTTGAACACTGAAGCTTTCTTT.

CDR3 amino acids: CASSKGQGDRAFF. The DNA for the CDR3 is TGCGCCAGCAGCAAGGGACAGGGAGATCGGGCTTTCTTT. The chain couples TRBV5-1 to TRBJ1-1; 9 nucleotides align to TRBD1. Germline CDR1 SGHRS, CDR2 YFSETQ. Trimming cost V 4 bases and J 11 bases; bases outside gene matches: 9. CDR3 size: 13 residues.

V gene TRBV7-6 combines with J gene TRBJ2-5, with D unresolved. Trimming took off 1 base at V and 0 bases at J, with 0 bases between the two ends. Germline CDR1 is SGHVS and CDR2 is FNYEAQ. The CDR3 totals 12 residues. The CDR3 region has the DNA TGTGCCAGCAGCTTAGACCAAGAGACCCAGTACTTC. As protein: CASSLDQETQYF.

The rearrangement uses TRBV6-1 and TRBJ1-1; no reliable D call. CDR1 is MNHNS, CDR2 SASEGT, per germline. The CDR3 extends over 13 amino acids. With 3 bases removed from V and 8 bases from J, the gap between germline ends came to 13 bases. The CDR3, as DNA: TGTGCCAGCAGTGAGCTCGATGGTCTGGAAGCTTTCTTT. This gives the protein CASSELDGLEAFF.

The V gene is TRBV11-3, the J gene TRBJ2-3, with D possibly being TRBD1 (7 bases). This CDR3 region has 15 residues. Germline CDR1 SGHNT, CDR2 YENEEA. The V end was cut by 5 bases, the J end by 0 bases, with 12 bases between. CDR3 loop: CASSQQGGSTDTQYF. CDR3 nucleotides: TGTGCCAGCAGCCAGCAGGGGGGAAGCACAGATACGCAGTATTTT.

This rearrangement joins TRBV18 to TRBJ1-1, with unresolved D. The ends were cut back, 6 bases at V and 1 base at J, with 9 bases in the middle. Germline CDR1 and CDR2: KGHSH and LQKENI. The CDR3 length is 13 residues. As DNA, the CDR3 is TGTGCCAGCTCCAGCGAGGAGAACACTGAAGCTTTCTTT. Protein: CASSSEENTEAFF.

The chain uses TRBV6-4 and TRBJ2-4; the D is unclear. Germline V CDR1 and CDR2: MRHNA, SNTAGT. Trimming pared 2 bases from V and 0 bases from J, leaving 5 bases between. The CDR3 is 14 residues long. In nucleotides, the CDR3 is TGTGCCAGCAGTGACGGCCTAGCCAAAAACATTCAGTACTTC. This translates into CASSDGLAKNIQYF.

This chain connects TRBV19 to TRBJ2-7, with 8 bases matching TRBD1. The CDR3 covers 15 residues. Germline CDR1 and CDR2: LNHDA and SQIVND (reference sequence). V shed 1 base, J shed 2 bases, and the junction held 4 bases outside the gene matches. CDR3 sequence: CASSIVGQGPYEQYF. CDR3 DNA sequence: TGTGCCAGTAGTATAGTTGGACAGGGACCCTACGAGCAGTACTTC. Combining the CDR3 with reference TRBV19 and TRBJ2-7 gives the whole variable domain DGGITQSPKYLFRKEGQNVTLSCEQNLNHDAMYWYRQDPGQGLRLIYYSQIVNDFQKGDIAEGYSVSREKKESFPLTVTSAQKNPTAFYLCASSIVGQGPYEQYFGPGTRLTVT.

CDR3 nucleotide sequence: TGTGCCAGCAGCTTGTTTTCGACAAGCACAGATACGCAGTATTTT. This codes for CASSLFSTSTDTQYF. The chain links TRBV5-4 to TRBJ2-3; no clear D gene. Trimming left V 1 base short and J 0 bases short, with 9 bases between. The CDR3 is 15 residues long. CDR1 SGHNT and CDR2 YYREEE come from the germline V gene (reference sequence).

This chain connects TRBV18 to TRBJ2-7; D is perhaps TRBD1 (7 bases). This CDR3 spans 15 amino acids. CDR1 is KGHSH, CDR2 LQKENI, per germline. Trimming shortened V by 6 bases and J by 1 base, and 16 bases separated the two germline ends. The CDR3 nucleotides are TGTGCCAGCTCTCCAGGGGGGCGAGGATCCTACGAGCAGTACTTC. Translated: CASSPGGRGSYEQYF.